These T cell receptor beta chains were read from a single sample in a study of T cell clones after liver transplantation. Here immunoSEQ multiplex PCR was the method, and the copy in TCRdb shows in-frame clones only, minus some. The data contain roughly 73,000 clones, roughly 80% of them seen just once; the ten biggest clones take up less than 0.65%. Sequenced here: CD4+ T cells from blood, sampled before liver transplant. The receptors derive from a human donor who received a liver transplant. Both conserved end residues are part of each CDR3. D genes are given only for firm matches.

v_call	d_call	j_call	cdr3_aa
TRBV19	NA	TRBJ1-2	CASSIEGNGGYTF
TRBV5-1	TRBD2	TRBJ2-1	CASSPRTSGGNYNEQFF
TRBV5-1	NA	TRBJ2-1	CASSFGGSYNEQFF
TRBV19	TRBD1	TRBJ2-7	CASSMRDRWDYEQYF
TRBV9	TRBD1	TRBJ1-3	CASSVGGQAGNTIYF
TRBV29-1	TRBD1	TRBJ1-2	CSVELNRDRGRSNYGYTF
TRBV4-3	NA	TRBJ1-2	CASSPRQANYGYTF
TRBV5-8	NA	TRBJ2-1	CASTEQGGINEQFF
TRBV28	NA	TRBJ2-3	CASSENTGDQDTQYF
TRBV20-1	NA	TRBJ2-7	CSATPYEQYF
TRBV7-7	NA	TRBJ2-2	CASSPGASNTGELFF
TRBV28	NA	TRBJ2-3	CASSRRSLGTDTQYF
TRBV9	NA	TRBJ1-2	CASSPHLTANYGYTF
TRBV7-9	NA	TRBJ1-2	CASSLIPRDYGYTF
TRBV7-2	NA	TRBJ1-4	CASSSRRLGDYRLFF